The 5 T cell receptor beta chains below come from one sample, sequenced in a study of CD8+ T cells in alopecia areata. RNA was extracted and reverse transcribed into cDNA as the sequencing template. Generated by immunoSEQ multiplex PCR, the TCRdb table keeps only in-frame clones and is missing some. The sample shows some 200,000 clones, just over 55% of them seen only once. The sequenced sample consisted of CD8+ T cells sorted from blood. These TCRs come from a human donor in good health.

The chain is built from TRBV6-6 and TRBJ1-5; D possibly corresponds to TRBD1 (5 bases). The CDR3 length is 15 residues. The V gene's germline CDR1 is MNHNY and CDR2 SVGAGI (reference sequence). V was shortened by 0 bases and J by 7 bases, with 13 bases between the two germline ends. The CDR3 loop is CASSYSAGGDQPQHF. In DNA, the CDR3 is TGTGCCAGCAGTTACTCTGCCGGAGGGGACCAGCCCCAGCATTTT.

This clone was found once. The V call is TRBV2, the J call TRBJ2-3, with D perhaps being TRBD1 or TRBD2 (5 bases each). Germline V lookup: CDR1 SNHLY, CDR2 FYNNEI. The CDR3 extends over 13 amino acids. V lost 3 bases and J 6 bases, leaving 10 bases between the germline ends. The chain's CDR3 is CASSEGTVDTQYF. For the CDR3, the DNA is TGTGCCAGCAGTGAGGGGACCGTCGATACGCAGTATTTT. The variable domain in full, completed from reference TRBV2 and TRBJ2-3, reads EPEVTQTPSHQVTQMGQEVILRCVPISNHLYFYWYRQILGQKVEFLVSFYNNEISEKSEIFDDQFSVERPDGSNFTLKIRSTKLEDSAMYFCASSEGTVDTQYFGPGTRLTVL.

This CDR3 reads CASSSSGLAGYTF. CDR3 DNA sequence: TGTGCCAGCAGTTCGTCAGGGCTGGCTGGCTACACCTTC. V is TRBV27 and J is TRBJ1-2, with TRBD1 as a possible D gene (5 bases). The CDR3 contains 13 residues. Trimming left V 4 bases short and J 7 bases short, with 13 bases between. Germline V gene data show CDR1 as MNHEY and CDR2 as SMNVEV (reference sequence).

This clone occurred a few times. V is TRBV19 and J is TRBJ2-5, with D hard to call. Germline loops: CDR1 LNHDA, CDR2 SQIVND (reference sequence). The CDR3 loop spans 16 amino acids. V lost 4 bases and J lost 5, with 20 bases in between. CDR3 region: CASSTLVDVPRETQYF. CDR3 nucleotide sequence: TGTGCCAGTAGTACTCTTGTAGATGTCCCCCGGGAGACCCAGTACTTC.

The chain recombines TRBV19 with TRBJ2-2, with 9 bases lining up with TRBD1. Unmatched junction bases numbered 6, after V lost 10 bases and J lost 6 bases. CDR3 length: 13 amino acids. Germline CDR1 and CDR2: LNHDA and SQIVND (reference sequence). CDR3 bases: TGTGCCATAGGGACAGGGTTTCCCGGGGAGCTGTTTTTT. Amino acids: CAIGTGFPGELFF.